The clone carrying this TCR beta chain was observed at least ten times. Its antigen is unknown. The data are from a study of neurological immune-mediated disorders. Study-wide results and caveats: No sharing of CDR3 amino acid sequences was observed among expanded clones across subjects, suggesting private repertoires in all groups. The study phylogenetically grouped the repertoires of 18 of 34 multiple sclerosis patients into one related-CDR3 cluster, a possible signature. With the multiple sclerosis repertoire cluster, none of the clinical or MRI features showed an association.

Each CDR3 protein gets one entry after TCRdb re-called the 5' RACE reads with MiXCR. The sample contains more than 40,000 distinct CDR3 sequences, approximately 2.8% of which appear only once. Germline V gene data show CDR1 as SGHRS and CDR2 as YFSETQ. The CDR3 length is 15 residues. V was pared by 1 base and J by 4 bases, with 6 bases of the junction left unmatched. The sequence was collected from a woman in her fifties or sixties with multiple sclerosis. The chain is built from TRBV5-1 and TRBJ2-3, with 7 bases aligning to TRBD2. Material for sequencing was PBMCs. The CDR3 region is CASSLWLTSPDTQYF. The CDR3 coding sequence is TGCGCCAGCAGCTTGTGGCTGACTAGCCCAGATACGCAGTATTTT. The complete variable domain, with remaining parts taken from reference TRBV5-1 and TRBJ2-3, reads KAGVTQTPRYLIKTRGQQVTLSCSPISGHRSVSWYQQTPGQGLQFLFEYFSETQRNKGNFPGRFSGRQFSNSRSEMNVSTLELGDSALYLCASSLWLTSPDTQYFGPGTRLTVL.